This T cell receptor beta chain was sequenced in a study of blood T cells in healthy people across ages. Study-level results: A greater number of naive CD4+ cells and higher diversity distinguished long-lived donors from aged donors.

After removal of 2 bases from V and 3 bases from J, the junction contained 5 bases not matched to a gene. The CDR3 has 16 residues. The germline gives CDR1 SGHTA, CDR2 FQGTGA. This clonotype showed up many times. Its antigen is unknown. Next came a second PCR, run for about 7 to 12 cycles, which used a sample-barcoded 5' primer along with a J-beta primer mix. Template switching added a 12-random-nucleotide identifier to every cDNA molecule. Via MiXCR, TCRdb re-called the 5' RACE reads, giving one row per CDR3 protein. The data hold fewer than 2,000,000 distinct CDR3 sequences, with about 31% observed a single time.

The chain carries TRBV7-3 and TRBJ2-3, with 10 nucleotides matching TRBD2. The sample comprised blood. This TCR came from a woman in her 30s in good health. The CDR3 nucleotides read TGTGCCAGCAGCTTATTGAGCGGGGGGGCAACAGATACGCAGTATTTT. Protein: CASSLLSGGATDTQYF.